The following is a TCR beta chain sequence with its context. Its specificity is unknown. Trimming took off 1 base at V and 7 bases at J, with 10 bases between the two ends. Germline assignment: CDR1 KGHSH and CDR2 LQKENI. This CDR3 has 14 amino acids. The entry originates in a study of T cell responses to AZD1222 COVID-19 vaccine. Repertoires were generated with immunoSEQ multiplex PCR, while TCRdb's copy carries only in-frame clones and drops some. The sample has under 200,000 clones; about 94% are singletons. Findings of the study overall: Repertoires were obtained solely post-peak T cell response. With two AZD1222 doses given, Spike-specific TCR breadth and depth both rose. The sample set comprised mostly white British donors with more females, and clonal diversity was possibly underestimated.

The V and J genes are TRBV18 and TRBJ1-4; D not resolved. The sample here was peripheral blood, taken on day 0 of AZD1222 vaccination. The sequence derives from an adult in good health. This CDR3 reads CASSPLRIPEKLFF. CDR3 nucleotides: TGTGCCAGCTCACCACTCAGGATTCCTGAAAAACTGTTTTTT.